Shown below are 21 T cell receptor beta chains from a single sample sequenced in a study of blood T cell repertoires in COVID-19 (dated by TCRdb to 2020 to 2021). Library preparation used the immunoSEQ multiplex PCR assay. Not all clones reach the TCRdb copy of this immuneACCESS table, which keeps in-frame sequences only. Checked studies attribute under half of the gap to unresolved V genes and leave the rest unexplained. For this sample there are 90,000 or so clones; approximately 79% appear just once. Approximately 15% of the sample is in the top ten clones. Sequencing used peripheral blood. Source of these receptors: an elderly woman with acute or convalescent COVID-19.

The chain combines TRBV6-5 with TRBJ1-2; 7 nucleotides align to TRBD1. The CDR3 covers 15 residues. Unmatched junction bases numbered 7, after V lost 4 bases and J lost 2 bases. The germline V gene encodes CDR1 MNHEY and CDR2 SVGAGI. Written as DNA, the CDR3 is TGTGCCAGCAGTTTGAAACAGGGGTGGAACTATGGCTACACCTTC. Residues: CASSLKQGWNYGYTF.

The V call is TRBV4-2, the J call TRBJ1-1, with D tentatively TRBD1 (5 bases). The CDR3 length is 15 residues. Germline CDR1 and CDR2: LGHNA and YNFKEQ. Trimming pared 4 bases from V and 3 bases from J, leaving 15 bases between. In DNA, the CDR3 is TGTGCCAGCAGCCCCCTAATCGGGGGGGACACTGAAGCTTTCTTT. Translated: CASSPLIGGDTEAFF.

The CDR3 spells CATNKYPGQTPSNQPQHF. In DNA form, the CDR3 reads TGTGCCACCAACAAATATCCGGGACAAACGCCTAGCAATCAGCCCCAGCATTTT. The chain joins TRBV24-1 to TRBJ1-5; weak D call: TRBD1 (6 bases). Germline CDR1 reads KGHDR; CDR2 reads SFDVKD. The CDR3 length is 18 residues. V lost 8 bases to trimming and J lost 0 bases, with 22 bases between them.

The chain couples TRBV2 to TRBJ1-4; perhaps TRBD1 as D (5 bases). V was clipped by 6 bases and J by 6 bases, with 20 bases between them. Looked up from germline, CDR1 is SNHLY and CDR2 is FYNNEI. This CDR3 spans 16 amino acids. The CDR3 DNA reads TGTGCCAGCAGGATCCAGGGTGGGAAGGTCTATGAAAAACTGTTTTTT. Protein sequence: CASRIQGGKVYEKLFF.

For the CDR3, the DNA is TGTGCCAGCAGCACCCTTAGCGGGGACGCCACAGATACGCAGTATTTT. It encodes CASSTLSGDATDTQYF. The chain links TRBV7-9 to TRBJ2-3; 8 nucleotides line up with TRBD2. Germline trimming cut 5 bases from V and 2 bases from J; bases unmatched to any gene: 9. CDR1 SEHNR and CDR2 FQNEAQ come from the germline V gene (reference sequence). CDR3 length equals 16 residues.

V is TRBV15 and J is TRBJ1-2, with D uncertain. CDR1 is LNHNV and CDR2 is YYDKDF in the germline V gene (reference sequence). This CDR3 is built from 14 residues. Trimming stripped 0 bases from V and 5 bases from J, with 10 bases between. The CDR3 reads CATSRDRTEYGYTF. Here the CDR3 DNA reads TGTGCCACCAGCAGAGATCGGACTGAGTATGGCTACACCTTC.

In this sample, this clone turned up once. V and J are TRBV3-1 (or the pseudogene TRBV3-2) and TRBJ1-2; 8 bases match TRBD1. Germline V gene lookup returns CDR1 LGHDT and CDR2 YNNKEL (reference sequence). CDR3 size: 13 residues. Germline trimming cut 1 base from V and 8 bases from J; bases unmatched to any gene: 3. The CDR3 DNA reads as TGTGCCAGCAGCCAAGCGTCAGGGGGCGGCTACACCTTC. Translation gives CASSQASGGGYTF.

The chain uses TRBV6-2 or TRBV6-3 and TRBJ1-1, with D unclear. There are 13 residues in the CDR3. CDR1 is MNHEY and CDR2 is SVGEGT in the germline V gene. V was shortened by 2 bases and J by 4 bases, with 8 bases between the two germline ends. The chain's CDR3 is CASSYERFTEAFF. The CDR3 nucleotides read TGTGCCAGCAGTTACGAGAGGTTCACTGAAGCTTTCTTT.

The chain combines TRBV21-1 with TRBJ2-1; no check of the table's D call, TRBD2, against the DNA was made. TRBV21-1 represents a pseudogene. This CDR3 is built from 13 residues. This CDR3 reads CASTVNSYNEQFF. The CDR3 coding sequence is TGTGCCAGCACCGTAAACTCCTACAATGAGCAGTTCTTC.

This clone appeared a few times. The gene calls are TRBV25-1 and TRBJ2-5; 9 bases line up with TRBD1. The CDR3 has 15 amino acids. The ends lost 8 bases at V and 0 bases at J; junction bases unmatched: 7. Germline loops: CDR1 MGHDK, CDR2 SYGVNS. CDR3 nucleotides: TGTGCCAGCTCTTCCGGGACAGGGTACCAAGAGACCCAGTACTTC. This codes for CASSSGTGYQETQYF.

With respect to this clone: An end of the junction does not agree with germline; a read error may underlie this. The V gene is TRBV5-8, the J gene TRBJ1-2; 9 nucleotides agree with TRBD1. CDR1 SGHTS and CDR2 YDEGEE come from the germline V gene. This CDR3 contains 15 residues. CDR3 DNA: TGTGCCAGCAGCTTGGAACAGGGGGCTAAGTATGGCTACACCTTC. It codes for CASSLEQGAKYGYTF.

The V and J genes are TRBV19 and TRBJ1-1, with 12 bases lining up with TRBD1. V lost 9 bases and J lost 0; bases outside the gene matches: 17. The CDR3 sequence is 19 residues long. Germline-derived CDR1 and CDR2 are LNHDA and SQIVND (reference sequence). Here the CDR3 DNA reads TGTGCCAGCTCTCGGGACAGGGGGCGATATCCATCCTTGAACACTGAAGCTTTCTTT. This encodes CASSRDRGRYPSLNTEAFF.

CDR3 residues: CASRSLAGGIVENTGELFF. The DNA for the CDR3 is TGTGCCAGCAGGTCACTAGCGGGGGGGATAGTGGAGAACACCGGGGAGCTGTTTTTT. The chain couples TRBV28 to TRBJ2-2, with 13 bases aligning to TRBD2. V shed 6 bases and J 1 base; nucleotides not matched to a gene: 11. The CDR3 loop spans 19 amino acids. From germline, CDR1 is MDHEN and CDR2 SYDVKM.

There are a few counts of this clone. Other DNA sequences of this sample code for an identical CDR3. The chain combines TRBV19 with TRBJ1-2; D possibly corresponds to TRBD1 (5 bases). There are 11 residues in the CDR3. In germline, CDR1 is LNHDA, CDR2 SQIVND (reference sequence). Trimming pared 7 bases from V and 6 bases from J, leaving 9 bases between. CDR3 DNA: TGTGCCAGTACAGGAGGGGATGGCTACACCTTC. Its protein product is CASTGGDGYTF.

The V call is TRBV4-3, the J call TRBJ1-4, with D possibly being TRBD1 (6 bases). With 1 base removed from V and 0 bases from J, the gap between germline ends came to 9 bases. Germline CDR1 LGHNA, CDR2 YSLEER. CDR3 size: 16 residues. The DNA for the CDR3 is TGCGCCAGCAGCCAAGTCCGACAGGCAACTAATGAAAAACTGTTTTTT. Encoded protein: CASSQVRQATNEKLFF.

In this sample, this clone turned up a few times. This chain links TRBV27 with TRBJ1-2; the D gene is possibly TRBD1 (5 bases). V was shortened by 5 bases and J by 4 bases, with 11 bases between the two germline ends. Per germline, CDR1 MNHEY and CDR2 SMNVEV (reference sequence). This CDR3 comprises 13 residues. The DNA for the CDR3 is TGTGCCAGCAGTGTCGCTAGGGGCTATGGCTACACCTTC. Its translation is CASSVARGYGYTF.

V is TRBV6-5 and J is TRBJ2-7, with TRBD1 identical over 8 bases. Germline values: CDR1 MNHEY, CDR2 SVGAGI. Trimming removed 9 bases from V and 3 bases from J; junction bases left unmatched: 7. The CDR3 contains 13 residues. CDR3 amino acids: CASQRQGNYEQYF. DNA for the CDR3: TGTGCCAGTCAACGACAGGGGAACTACGAGCAGTACTTC.

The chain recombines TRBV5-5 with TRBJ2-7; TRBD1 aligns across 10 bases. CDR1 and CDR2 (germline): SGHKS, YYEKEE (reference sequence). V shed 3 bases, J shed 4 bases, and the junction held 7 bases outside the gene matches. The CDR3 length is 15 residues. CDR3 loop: CASSSPGQGTYEQYF. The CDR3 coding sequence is TGTGCCAGCAGCTCCCCGGGACAGGGGACTTACGAGCAGTACTTC.

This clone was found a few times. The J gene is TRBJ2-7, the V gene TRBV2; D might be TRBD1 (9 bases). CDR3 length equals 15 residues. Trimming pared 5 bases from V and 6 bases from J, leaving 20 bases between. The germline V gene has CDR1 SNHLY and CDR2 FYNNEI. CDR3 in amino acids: CASSLRGTGTSEQYF. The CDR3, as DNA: TGTGCCAGCAGTCTACGTGGGACAGGGACTAGCGAGCAGTACTTC.

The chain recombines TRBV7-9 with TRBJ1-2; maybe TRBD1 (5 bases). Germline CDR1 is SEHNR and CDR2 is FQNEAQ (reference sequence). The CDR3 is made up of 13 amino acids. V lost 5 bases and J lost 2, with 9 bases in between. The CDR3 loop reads CASSGGGNYGYTF. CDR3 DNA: TGTGCCAGCAGCGGGGGAGGAAACTATGGCTACACCTTC. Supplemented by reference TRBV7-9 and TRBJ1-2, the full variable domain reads DTGVSQNPRHKITKRGQNVTFRCDPISEHNRLYWYRQTLGQGPEFLTYFQNEAQLEKSRLLSDRFSAERPKGSFSTLEIQRTEQGDSAMYLCASSGGGNYGYTFGSGTRLTVV.

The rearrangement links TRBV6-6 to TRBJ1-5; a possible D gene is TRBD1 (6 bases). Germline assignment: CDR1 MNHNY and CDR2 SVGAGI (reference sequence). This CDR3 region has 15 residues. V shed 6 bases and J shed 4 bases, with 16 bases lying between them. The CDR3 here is CASSPTGTGNQPQHF. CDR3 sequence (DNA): TGTGCCAGCAGCCCCACAGGGACCGGGAATCAGCCCCAGCATTTT.